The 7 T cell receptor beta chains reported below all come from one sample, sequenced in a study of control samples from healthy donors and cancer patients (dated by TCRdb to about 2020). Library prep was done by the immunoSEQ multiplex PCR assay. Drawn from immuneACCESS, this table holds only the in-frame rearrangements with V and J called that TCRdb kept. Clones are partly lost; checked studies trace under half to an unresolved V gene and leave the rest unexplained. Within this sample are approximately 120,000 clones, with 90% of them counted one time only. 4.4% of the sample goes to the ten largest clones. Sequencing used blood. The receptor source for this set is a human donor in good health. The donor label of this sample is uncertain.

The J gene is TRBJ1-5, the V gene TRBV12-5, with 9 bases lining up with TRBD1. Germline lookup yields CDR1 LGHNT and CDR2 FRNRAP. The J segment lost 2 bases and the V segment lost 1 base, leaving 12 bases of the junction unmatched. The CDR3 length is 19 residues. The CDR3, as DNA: TGTGCTAGTGGTTTGGAAAGGACAGGGGACAGGAGAGGCAATCAGCCCCAGCATTTT. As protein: CASGLERTGDRRGNQPQHF.

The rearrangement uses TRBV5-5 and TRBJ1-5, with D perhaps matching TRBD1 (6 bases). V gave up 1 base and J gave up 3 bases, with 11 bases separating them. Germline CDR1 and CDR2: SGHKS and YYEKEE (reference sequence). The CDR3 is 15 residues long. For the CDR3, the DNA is TGTGCCAGCAGCTTGACAGGGCTGTTCAATCAGCCCCAGCATTTT. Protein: CASSLTGLFNQPQHF.

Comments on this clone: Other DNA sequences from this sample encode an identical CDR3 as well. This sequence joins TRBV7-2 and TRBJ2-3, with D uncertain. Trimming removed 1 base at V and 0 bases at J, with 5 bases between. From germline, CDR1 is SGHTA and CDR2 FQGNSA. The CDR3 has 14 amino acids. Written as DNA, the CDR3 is TGTGCCAGCAGCTTAGTGGGGAGCACAGATACGCAGTATTTT. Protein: CASSLVGSTDTQYF.

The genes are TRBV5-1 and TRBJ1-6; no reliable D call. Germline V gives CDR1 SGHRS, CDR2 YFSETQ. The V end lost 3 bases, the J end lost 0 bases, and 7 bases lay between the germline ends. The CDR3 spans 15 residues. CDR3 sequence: CASSSGDSYNSPLHF. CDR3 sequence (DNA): TGCGCCAGCAGCTCCGGGGACTCCTATAATTCACCCCTCCACTTT.

CDR3 loop: CASSQTGDTEAFF. The CDR3 DNA reads as TGTGCCAGCAGCCAGACAGGGGACACTGAAGCTTTCTTT. This sequence joins TRBV9 and TRBJ1-1; the match to TRBD1 covers 8 bases. This CDR3 has 13 residues. V trimming: 4 bases; J trimming: 3 bases; junction bases outside the gene matches: 2. Germline CDR1 and CDR2: SGDLS and YYNGEE.

In DNA form, the CDR3 reads TGTGCCACCAGTGGCACGCCCGAACCCTACACCTTC. It translates to CATSGTPEPYTF. The rearrangement links TRBV24-1 to TRBJ1-2; D is unresolved. The CDR3 consists of 12 residues. The V end was cut by 5 bases, the J end by 10 bases, with 13 bases between. CDR1 is KGHDR, CDR2 SFDVKD, per germline.

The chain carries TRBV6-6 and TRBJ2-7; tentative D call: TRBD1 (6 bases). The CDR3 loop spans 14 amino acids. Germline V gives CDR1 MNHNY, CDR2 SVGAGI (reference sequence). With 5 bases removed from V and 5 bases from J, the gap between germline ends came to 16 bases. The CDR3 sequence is CASSPGQLRDEQYV. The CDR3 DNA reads TGTGCCAGCAGTCCAGGACAGCTTAGGGACGAGCAGTACGTC.